This TCR beta chain was sequenced in a study of cytomegalovirus exposure and HLA in healthy donors. The PCR employed 60 Vbeta primers together with 13 Jbeta primers. Libraries were prepared by immunoSEQ multiplex PCR; TCRdb keeps only in-frame clonotypes and omits some of them. The sample includes roughly 90,000 clones, over 70% seen only once; the top ten take approximately 20%. CDR1 is LGHNA and CDR2 is YSLEER in the germline V gene. The V gene end was trimmed by 3 bases and the J gene end by 7 bases; junction bases not matched to a gene: 17. The CDR3 loop spans 18 amino acids. Source material: PBMCs. The sequence derives from a man aged 30-40 years in good health and CMV-seropositive. The rearrangement joins TRBV4-3 to TRBJ1-3, with 8 bases that match TRBD1. The chain's CDR3 is CASSHLGDRISSRNTIYF. CDR3 in DNA: TGCGCCAGCAGCCACCTCGGGGACAGGATCTCGTCGAGGAACACCATATATTTT.